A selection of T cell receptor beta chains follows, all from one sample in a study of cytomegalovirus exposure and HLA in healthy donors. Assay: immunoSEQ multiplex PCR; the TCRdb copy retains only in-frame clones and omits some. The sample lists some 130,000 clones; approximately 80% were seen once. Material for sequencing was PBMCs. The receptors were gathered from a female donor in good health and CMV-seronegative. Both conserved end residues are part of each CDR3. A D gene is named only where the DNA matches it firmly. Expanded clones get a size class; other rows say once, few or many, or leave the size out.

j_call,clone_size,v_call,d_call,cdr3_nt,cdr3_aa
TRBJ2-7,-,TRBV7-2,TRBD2,TGTGCCAGCAGCTCCTTACTAGCGGCCCCGCAGTACTTC,CASSSLLAAPQYF
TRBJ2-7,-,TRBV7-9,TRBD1,TGTTCCAGCAGCTCCCGGCTCCCGGGACAGATAGCCTACGAGCAGTACTTC,CSSSSRLPGQIAYEQYF
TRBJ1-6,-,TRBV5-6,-,TGTGCCAGCAGCGAGACAGATAATTCACCCCTCCACTTT,CASSETDNSPLHF
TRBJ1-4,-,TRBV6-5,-,TGTGCCAGCAGTTACTCCCGTCCAGGGGAAAAACTGTTTTTT,CASSYSRPGEKLFF
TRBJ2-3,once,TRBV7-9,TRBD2,TGTGCCAGCAGCGCCGGGACTAGTCCGGCAGATACGCAGTATTTT,CASSAGTSPADTQYF
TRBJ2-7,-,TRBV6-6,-,TGTGCCAGCAGTTACTCCGCAGGGTACGACGAGCAGTACTTC,CASSYSAGYDEQYF
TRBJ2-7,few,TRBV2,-,TGTGCCAGCAGAGGTTTCGCTGGGGGGGAGCAGTACTTC,CASRGFAGGEQYF
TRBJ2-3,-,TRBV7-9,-,TGTGCCAGCAGCTTAGACTCAGATACGCAGTATTTT,CASSLDSDTQYF
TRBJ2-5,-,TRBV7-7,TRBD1,TGTGCCAGCAGCCGTCCGGGACAGGGGTTAGAGACCCAGTACTTC,CASSRPGQGLETQYF
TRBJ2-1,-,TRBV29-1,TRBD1,TGCAGCTCAGGGGGACAGGGGACGACGAATGAGCAGTTCTTC,CSSGGQGTTNEQFF
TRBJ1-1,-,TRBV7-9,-,TGTGCCAGCACCTCCCTTGAAGCTTTCTTT,CASTSLEAFF
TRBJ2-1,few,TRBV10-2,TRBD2,TGCGCCAGCAGCGCGACTAGCGGGAGTGGTAGTGAGCAGTTCTTC,CASSATSGSGSEQFF
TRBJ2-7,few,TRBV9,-,TGTGCCAGCAGCTCAAGGGGTGGGCTTAGGAGAGCGCTCGAGCAGTACTTC,CASSSRGGLRRALEQYF
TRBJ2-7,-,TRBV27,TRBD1,TGTGCCAGCAGTGGAACCCGGGACAGAGCCTACGAGCAGTACTTC,CASSGTRDRAYEQYF
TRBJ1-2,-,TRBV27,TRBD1,TGTGCCAGCAGGCCGGGGGACAGGCTTCTATATGGCTACACCTTC,CASRPGDRLLYGYTF
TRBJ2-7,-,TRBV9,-,TGTGCCAGCAGCGTAACGGGAAACTCCTACGAGCAGTACTTC,CASSVTGNSYEQYF
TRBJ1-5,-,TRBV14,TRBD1,TGTGCCAGCAGCCCTGGGACAGGCAATCAGCCCCAGCATTTT,CASSPGTGNQPQHF
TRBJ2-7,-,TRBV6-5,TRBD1,TGTGCCAGCAGCCACCGGGACAGGGGGCCCTACGAGCAGTACTTC,CASSHRDRGPYEQYF
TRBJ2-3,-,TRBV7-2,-,TGTGCCAGCAGGCAGATTAGCACAGATACGCAGTATTTT,CASRQISTDTQYF
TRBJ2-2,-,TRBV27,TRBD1,TGTGCCAGCAGTCCCCGGACAGGGAACACCGGGGAGCTGTTTTTT,CASSPRTGNTGELFF
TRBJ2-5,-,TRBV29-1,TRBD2,TGCAGCGCCCAACTAGCGGGGGAGACCCAGTACTTC,CSAQLAGETQYF
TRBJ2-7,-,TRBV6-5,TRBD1,TGTGCCAGCAGTTACTCGACAGGGGGCTGGAACGAGCAGTACTTC,CASSYSTGGWNEQYF
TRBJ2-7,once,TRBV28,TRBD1,TGTGCCAGCAGTTCGCCGGGACAGGGAACCTACGAGCAGTACTTC,CASSSPGQGTYEQYF
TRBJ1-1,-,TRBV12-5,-,TGTGCTAGTGGTTTGGCTCAGGGAAACACTGAAGCTTTCTTT,CASGLAQGNTEAFF
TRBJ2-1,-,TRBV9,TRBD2,TGTGCCAGCAGCGCACTAGCGGGAGTCTTCAATGAGCAGTTCTTC,CASSALAGVFNEQFF
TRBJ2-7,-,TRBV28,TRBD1,TGTGCCAGCAGTTCTACTACGACAGGGGACGAGCAGTACTTC,CASSSTTTGDEQYF
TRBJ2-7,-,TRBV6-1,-,TGTGCCAGCAGTGGAGTTGGCACATGGGACTCCGAGCAGTACTTC,CASSGVGTWDSEQYF
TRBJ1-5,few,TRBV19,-,TGTGCCAGTAGCCCCGGACATCTTAGCAATCAGCCCCAGCATTTT,CASSPGHLSNQPQHF
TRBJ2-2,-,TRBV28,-,TGTGCCAGTATAGGGGGAAACACCGGGGAGCTGTTTTTT,CASIGGNTGELFF